These 27 T cell receptor beta chains were sequenced from one sample in a study of T cells in Graves' hyperthyroidism and ophthalmopathy (dated by TCRdb to the late 2010s). The library relied on multiplex PCR. Sequenced using an Illumina HiSeq 2000. TCR beta CDR3 regions were amplified from RNA transcripts. The TCR CDR3 was subjected to a first round of RT-PCR using the HTBI primer set and the Qiagen OneStep RT-PCR kit. Using fastp at Q25 and MiXCR, TCRdb reprocessed the public reads and kept productive beta chains. Identical CDR3 protein sequences are pooled into one entry, listed with their most common genes and DNA. The sample table shows 200,000 to 300,000 distinct CDR3 sequences, and 16% are seen once. Approximately 30% of the sample comes from the top ten. Specimen: blood. These receptors originate from a woman aged 18-29 years with Graves' ophthalmopathy.

This clonotype showed up many times. The V and J genes are TRBV6-2 or TRBV6-3 and TRBJ1-1, with D unclear. Trimming pared 5 bases from V and 0 bases from J, leaving 19 bases between. Germline V gives CDR1 MNHEY, CDR2 SVGEGT. This CDR3 region has 17 residues. This CDR3 reads CASSHRYTRTMNTEAFF. The CDR3 nucleotides are TGTGCCAGCAGTCACCGATACACAAGGACCATGAACACTGAAGCTTTCTTT.

This clonotype was seen repeatedly, ten times or more. The chain has TRBV6-2 or TRBV6-3 and TRBJ1-4; D is uncertain. Germline lookup yields CDR1 MNHEY and CDR2 SVGEGT. Trimming cost V 10 bases and J 8 bases, with 17 bases left between them. The CDR3 covers 13 residues. In DNA form, the CDR3 reads TGTGCCACCACCAGGCATTTAGGAGAAAAACTGTTTTTT. The encoded protein is CATTRHLGEKLFF.

This clonotype has a handful of counts. The chain joins TRBV4-2 to TRBJ2-7; D call uncertain. The V and J ends lost 2 bases and 1 base respectively, with 9 bases between them. Looked up from germline, CDR1 is LGHNA and CDR2 is YNFKEQ. The CDR3 is 14 amino acids. CDR3 amino acids: CASSQSIGSYEQYF. DNA of the CDR3: TGTGCCAGCAGCCAATCGATAGGTTCCTACGAGCAGTACTTC.

This sequence joins TRBV28 and TRBJ2-1, with 10 bases matching TRBD1. Germline V gene data show CDR1 as MDHEN and CDR2 as SYDVKM. J lost 10 bases, V lost 6 bases, and 6 bases had no gene match. The CDR3 totals 13 residues. CDR3: CASRGTGAREQFF. The CDR3 nucleotides read TGTGCCAGCAGGGGGACAGGGGCTAGAGAGCAGTTCTTC.

In its sample, this clonotype was seen many times. V usage is TRBV27 and J usage is TRBJ2-5, with D perhaps being TRBD1 or TRBD2 (5 bases each). The CDR3 runs to 16 residues. The V gene lost 5 bases and the J gene lost 1 base, with 17 bases spanning the gap. CDR1 and CDR2 from the germline V gene are MNHEY and SMNVEV (reference sequence). DNA for the CDR3: TGTGCCAGCAGTATCCGACTCTCTGGGGGCCAAGAGACCCAGTACTTC. Its protein product is CASSIRLSGGQETQYF.

The chain joins TRBV28 to TRBJ2-7; 8 positions agree with TRBD1. Germline V gives CDR1 MDHEN, CDR2 SYDVKM. J lost 3 bases, V lost 1 base, and 11 bases had no gene match. The CDR3 spans 17 residues. The CDR3 loop reads CASSLSIGQGVFYEQYF. CDR3 nucleotides: TGTGCCAGCAGTTTATCCATCGGACAGGGAGTGTTCTACGAGCAGTACTTC.

This clonotype was found many times. The chain joins TRBV27 to TRBJ2-7, with D maybe TRBD1 (6 bases). The CDR3 is made up of 14 amino acids. Deletions cut 5 bases from V and 5 bases from J, with 16 bases between. Germline V lookup: CDR1 MNHEY, CDR2 SMNVEV (reference sequence). The CDR3 sequence: CASSIQVGGHEQYF. The CDR3 DNA follows: TGTGCCAGCAGTATCCAAGTTGGGGGCCACGAGCAGTACTTC.

The chain carries TRBV29-1 and TRBJ2-1, with 9 bases that match TRBD2. The V gene's germline CDR1 is SQVTM and CDR2 ANQGSEA. The CDR3 contains 20 residues. With V trimmed by 6 bases and J by 0 bases, 21 bases remained unmatched. DNA for the CDR3: TGCAGCGTCTGTTTGATCGGGACCAGCGGGAGGAAACCCTCCTACAATGAGCAGTTCTTC. Encoded protein: CSVCLIGTSGRKPSYNEQFF.

This clonotype was counted ten times or more. The chain recombines TRBV11-2 with TRBJ2-7; no firm D call. The germline V gene encodes CDR1 SGHAT and CDR2 FQNNGV. V shed 1 base and J shed 4 bases, with 8 bases lying between them. This CDR3 has 13 amino acids. In DNA, the CDR3 is TGTGCCAGCAGCTTAGGACGGCAGTACGAGCAGTACTTC. It encodes CASSLGRQYEQYF. The full variable domain, rest sourced from reference TRBV11-2 and TRBJ2-7, is EAGVAQSPRYKIIEKRQSVAFWCNPISGHATLYWYQQILGQGPKLLIQFQNNGVVDDSQLPKDRFSAERLKGVDSTLKIQPAKLEDSAVYLCASSLGRQYEQYFGPGTRLTVT.

At least ten counts were recorded for this clonotype. The CDR3 sequence: CASRSTWSGGAAADTQYF. In nucleotides, the CDR3 is TGTGCCAGCAGATCCACATGGAGCGGGGGGGCCGCCGCAGATACGCAGTATTTT. J is TRBJ2-3 and V is TRBV11-2; 10 nucleotides match TRBD2. The CDR3 runs to 18 residues. Looked up from germline, CDR1 is SGHAT and CDR2 is FQNNGV. The V and J ends lost 6 bases and 4 bases, in that order; junction bases with no gene match: 16.

The gene calls are TRBV6-1 and TRBJ2-7; 7 bases line up with TRBD2. J was trimmed by 0 bases and V by 6 bases; bases with no gene match: 8. Germline CDR1 and CDR2: MNHNS and SASEGT. The CDR3 has 15 residues. CDR3 protein: CASRSAPSGSYEQYF. CDR3 bases: TGTGCCAGCAGGTCAGCGCCTAGCGGCTCCTACGAGCAGTACTTC.

Remarks on this clonotype: The junction does not match germline at one end; this may be a read error. This rearrangement joins TRBV29-1 to TRBJ2-1; 16 bases match TRBD2. The CDR3 has 19 amino acids. Germline V gene sequence: CDR1 SQVTM, CDR2 ANQGSEA. This CDR3 reads CSVSYPGTSGRASYNGQFF. The CDR3 DNA reads TGCAGCGTCTCCTACCCCGGGACTAGCGGGAGGGCCTCCTACAATGGGCAGTTCTTC.

This clonotype was counted at least ten times. V and J are TRBV27 and TRBJ2-7, with TRBD1 matching over 9 bases. Germline CDR1 and CDR2: MNHEY and SMNVEV (reference sequence). The CDR3 covers 12 residues. CDR3 sequence (DNA): TGTGTTGTTCGGGGACAGGGCTACGAGCAGTACTTC. It encodes CVVRGQGYEQYF.

This clonotype was observed at least ten times. The gene calls are TRBV7-9 and TRBJ2-4, with 10 nucleotides matching TRBD2. V shed 2 bases, J shed 6 bases, and the junction held 7 bases outside the gene matches. The CDR3 spans 16 residues. Germline CDR1 SEHNR, CDR2 FQNEAQ (reference sequence). The CDR3 is CASSLTDSSGRNIQYF. The CDR3 nucleotides read TGTGCCAGCAGCTTAACAGATTCTAGCGGGAGAAACATTCAGTACTTC.

This clonotype has a count of ten or more. The DNA for the CDR3 is TGTGCCAGCAGCGGGGACAGCGGGACCCAGTACTTC. Residues: CASSGDSGTQYF. This chain connects TRBV2 to TRBJ2-5; TRBD1 aligns across 7 bases. Trimming at V came to 6 bases and at J to 7 bases, leaving 5 bases not matched to a gene. Germline CDR1 SNHLY, CDR2 FYNNEI. The CDR3 covers 12 residues.

Many counts were recorded for this clonotype. This chain links TRBV20-1 with TRBJ2-7; D is ambiguous. The germline V gene has CDR1 DFQATT and CDR2 SNEGSKA (reference sequence). The CDR3 covers 14 residues. Trimming took 0 bases from V and 5 from J, leaving 14 bases between them. CDR3 sequence reads: CSARDGRRTNEQYF. CDR3 DNA: TGCAGTGCTAGAGATGGTAGGAGAACCAACGAGCAGTACTTC.

This clonotype occurred many times. This chain uses TRBV5-1 with TRBJ1-5; D is unresolved. This CDR3 has 14 residues. Germline loops: CDR1 SGHRS, CDR2 YFSETQ. V was pared by 0 bases and J by 2 bases, with 6 bases between. CDR3 amino acids: CASSLGEGNQPQHF. The CDR3 DNA reads TGCGCCAGCAGCTTGGGAGAGGGCAATCAGCCCCAGCATTTT.

At least ten counts were recorded for this clonotype. This sequence may be a read error, since a much larger clone differs from it by one base. J is TRBJ1-5 and V is TRBV7-9; no clear D gene. With 1 base removed from V and 6 bases from J, the gap between germline ends came to 10 bases. Germline V CDR1 and CDR2: SEHNR, FQNEAQ (reference sequence). The CDR3 is 14 amino acids. In DNA form, the CDR3 reads TGTGCCAGCAGCTTAGAAAGGGATGGTCAGCCCCAGCATTTT. Translation gives CASSLERDGQPQHF.

This clonotype was seen many times. The chain couples TRBV9 to TRBJ1-2, with 9 bases aligning to TRBD1. This CDR3 contains 13 residues. The germline V gene has CDR1 SGDLS and CDR2 YYNGEE. With 0 bases clipped from V and 6 bases from J, the junction kept 0 bases outside the gene matches. As DNA, the CDR3 is TGTGCCAGCAGCGTAGGGACAGGGGATGGCTACACCTTC. Encoded protein: CASSVGTGDGYTF.

This clonotype was observed many times. The chain combines TRBV5-1 with TRBJ2-3; D might be TRBD2 (5 bases). The CDR3 extends over 16 amino acids. Germline CDR1 reads SGHRS; CDR2 reads YFSETQ. V was clipped by 0 bases and J by 0 bases, with 11 bases between them. The CDR3: CASSLDGESSTDTQYF. Here the CDR3 DNA reads TGCGCCAGCAGCTTGGATGGGGAGTCTAGCACAGATACGCAGTATTTT.

In its sample, this clonotype was seen many times. The gene calls are TRBV2 and TRBJ1-6; TRBD1 aligns across 9 bases. The ends lost 5 bases at V and 9 bases at J; junction bases unmatched: 8. There are 15 residues in the CDR3. The germline V gene encodes CDR1 SNHLY and CDR2 FYNNEI. CDR3: CASSPLGTGFSPLHF. CDR3 DNA sequence: TGTGCCAGCAGTCCTCTGGGGACAGGGTTTTCACCCCTCCACTTT.

This clonotype was observed at least ten times. The chain joins TRBV20-1 to TRBJ1-1; tentatively, D is TRBD1 (6 bases). The V gene lost 1 base and the J gene lost 1 base, with 13 bases spanning the gap. The germline V gene encodes CDR1 DFQATT and CDR2 SNEGSKA (reference sequence). This CDR3 spans 15 amino acids. CDR3 region: CSARGVGHPNTEAFF. CDR3 sequence (DNA): TGCAGTGCTAGAGGCGTGGGACACCCGAACACTGAAGCTTTCTTT.

At least ten counts were recorded for this clonotype. The gene calls are TRBV3-1 and TRBJ1-3; TRBD1 is a possible D gene (5 bases). Trimming left V 2 bases short and J 0 bases short, with 14 bases between. The CDR3 loop spans 17 amino acids. The V gene's germline CDR1 is LGHDT and CDR2 YNNKEL (reference sequence). The CDR3 sequence: CASSQSGTVSSGNTIYF. In DNA form, the CDR3 reads TGTGCCAGCAGCCAATCCGGGACCGTAAGCTCTGGAAACACCATATATTTT.

V is TRBV19 and J is TRBJ2-6, with D tentatively TRBD1 or TRBD2 (5 bases each). Germline V gene lookup returns CDR1 LNHDA and CDR2 SQIVND (reference sequence). The CDR3 totals 20 residues. The ends were cut back, 7 bases at V and 1 base at J, with 26 bases in the middle. CDR3 nucleotide sequence: TGTGCCAGTATCGGTATCCACGACCGGGACCGAACTTCTGGGGCCAACGTCCTGACTTTC. Its protein is CASIGIHDRDRTSGANVLTF.

This clonotype occurred once. The rearrangement joins TRBV6-1 to TRBJ1-1; TRBD1 matches at 9 bases. Germline loops: CDR1 MNHNS, CDR2 SASEGT. After removal of 7 bases from V and 4 bases from J, the junction contained 7 bases not matched to a gene. CDR3 length: 14 residues. The CDR3 sequence: CASTWDRVATEAFF. CDR3 DNA: TGTGCCAGCACCTGGGACAGGGTGGCCACTGAAGCTTTCTTT.

This clonotype appeared a single time. This chain uses TRBV29-1 with TRBJ2-3; 10 positions match TRBD1. The CDR3 spans 16 residues. V gave up 3 bases and J gave up 0 bases; unmatched junction bases: 6. From germline, CDR1 is SQVTM and CDR2 ANQGSEA. The CDR3 loop is CSVDWDRGPSTDTQYF. DNA of the CDR3: TGCAGCGTTGATTGGGACAGGGGACCTAGCACAGATACGCAGTATTTT.

The chain links TRBV11-2 to TRBJ2-1; no clear D. The CDR3 covers 15 residues. Germline V gives CDR1 SGHAT, CDR2 FQNNGV. V gave up 3 bases and J gave up 5 bases, with 14 bases separating them. CDR3 bases: TGTGCCAGCAGCTTCGATGTGTCCAAACACAATGAGCAGTTCTTC. Amino acids: CASSFDVSKHNEQFF.